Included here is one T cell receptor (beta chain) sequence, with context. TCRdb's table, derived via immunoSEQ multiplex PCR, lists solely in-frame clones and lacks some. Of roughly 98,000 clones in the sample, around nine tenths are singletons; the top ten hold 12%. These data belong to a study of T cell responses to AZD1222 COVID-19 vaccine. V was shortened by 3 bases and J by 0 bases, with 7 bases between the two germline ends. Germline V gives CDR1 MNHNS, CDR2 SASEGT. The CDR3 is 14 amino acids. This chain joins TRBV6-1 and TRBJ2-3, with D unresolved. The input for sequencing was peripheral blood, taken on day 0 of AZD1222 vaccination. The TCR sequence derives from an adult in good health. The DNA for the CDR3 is TGTGCCAGCAGTGACAGGAAAAGCACAGATACGCAGTATTTT. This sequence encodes CASSDRKSTDTQYF.